This record concerns one T cell receptor beta chain sequence. As yet, its antigen is unknown. The data derive from a study of human T cells and chemical hapten exposure. About the research overall: It was small differences in pooled library volume that mainly caused per-sample TCR yields to vary. Study-level findings and limits: After DPC sensitization, TCRs above 1 in 1000 frequency showed no change.

The study used a library that attached unique molecular identifiers to individual cDNA molecules. TCRdb used MiXCR to reprocess the 5' RACE reads, holding one entry per CDR3 protein. Altogether 130,000 or so distinct CDR3 sequences are present, 4.1% being singletons, with the ten largest covering under 1.5%. The study extracted total RNA from unfractionated whole blood. Trimming took off 2 bases at V and 4 bases at J, with 15 bases between the two ends. This CDR3 is built from 16 residues. The germline gives CDR1 SGHTA, CDR2 FQGNSA. The chain has TRBV7-2 and TRBJ1-5, with D unresolved. The sequence was obtained from a female donor in good health. The CDR3 region is CASSLKWSYLNQPQHF. The DNA for the CDR3 is TGTGCCAGCAGCTTAAAATGGTCGTATTTAAATCAGCCCCAGCATTTT. The whole variable domain, remainder taken from reference TRBV7-2 and TRBJ1-5, is GAGVSQSPSNKVTEKGKDVELRCDPISGHTALYWYRQSLGQGLEFLIYFQGNSAPDKSGLPSDRFSAERTGGSVSTLTIQRTQQEDSAVYLCASSLKWSYLNQPQHFGDGTRLSIL.